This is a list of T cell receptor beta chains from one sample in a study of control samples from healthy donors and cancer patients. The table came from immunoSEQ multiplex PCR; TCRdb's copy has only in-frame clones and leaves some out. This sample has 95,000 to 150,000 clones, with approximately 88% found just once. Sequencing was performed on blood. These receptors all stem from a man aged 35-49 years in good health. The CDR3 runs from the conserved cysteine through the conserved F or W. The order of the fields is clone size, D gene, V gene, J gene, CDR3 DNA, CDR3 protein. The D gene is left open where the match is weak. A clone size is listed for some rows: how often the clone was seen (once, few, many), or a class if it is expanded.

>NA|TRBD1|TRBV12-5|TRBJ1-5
TGTGCTAGTGGTTTGGGACAGGGTGGCAATCAGCCCCAGCATTTT
CASGLGQGGNQPQHF
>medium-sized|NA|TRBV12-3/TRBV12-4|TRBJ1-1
TGTGCCAGCACCTCGGAGGTGGGAGGTGCAGCTTTCTTT
CASTSEVGGAAFF
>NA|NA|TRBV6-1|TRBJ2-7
TGTGCCAGCAGTGAACGGGCTCGGCCGGAGGAGCAGTACTTC
CASSERARPEEQYF
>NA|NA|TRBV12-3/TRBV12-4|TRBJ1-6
TGTGCCAGCAGTCAGGGAGGTACCCTCCACTTT
CASSQGGTLHF
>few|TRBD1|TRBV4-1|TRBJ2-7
TGCGCCAGCAGCCAAGAGGTAGGGGACAGGGGCTACGAGCAGTACTTC
CASSQEVGDRGYEQYF
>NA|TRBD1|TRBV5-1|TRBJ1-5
TGCGCCAGCAGCTCAGGGGGCGATTCCGATCAGCCCCAGCATTTT
CASSSGGDSDQPQHF
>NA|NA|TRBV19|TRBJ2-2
TGTGCCAGTAGTATAGGGACCGGGGAGCTGTTTTTT
CASSIGTGELFF
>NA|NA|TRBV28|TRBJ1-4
TGTGCCAGCAGTGGCGCCGGGGGGGGGAATGAAAAACTGTTTTTT
CASSGAGGGNEKLFF
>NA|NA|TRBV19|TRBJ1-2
TGTGCCAGTAGATCCCCCGGACAGAACTATGGCTACACCTTC
CASRSPGQNYGYTF
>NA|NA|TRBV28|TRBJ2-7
TGTGCCAGCAGCCTGAGGGCCTACGAGCAGTACTTC
CASSLRAYEQYF
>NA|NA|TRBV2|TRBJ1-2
TGTGCCAGCAGTGAACAGGGAGCTAACTATGGCTACACCTTC
CASSEQGANYGYTF
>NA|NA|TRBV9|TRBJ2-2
TGTGCCAGCAGCGTAGGAGTTATCGCCGGGGAGCTGTTTTTT
CASSVGVIAGELFF
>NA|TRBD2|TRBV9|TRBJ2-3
TGTGCCAGCAGCTCCGCGGGGGTTAGCACAGATACGCAGTATTTT
CASSSAGVSTDTQYF
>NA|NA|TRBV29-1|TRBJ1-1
TGCAGCGTTCTTAAAACGGGAGCGCCCAACACTGAAGCTTTCTTT
CSVLKTGAPNTEAFF
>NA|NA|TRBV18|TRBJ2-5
TGTGCCAGCTCACTTCAGAAAAGACAAGAGACCCAGTACTTC
CASSLQKRQETQYF
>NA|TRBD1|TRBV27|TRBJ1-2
TGTGCCAGCAGGACAGGGGACTATGGCTACACCTTC
CASRTGDYGYTF